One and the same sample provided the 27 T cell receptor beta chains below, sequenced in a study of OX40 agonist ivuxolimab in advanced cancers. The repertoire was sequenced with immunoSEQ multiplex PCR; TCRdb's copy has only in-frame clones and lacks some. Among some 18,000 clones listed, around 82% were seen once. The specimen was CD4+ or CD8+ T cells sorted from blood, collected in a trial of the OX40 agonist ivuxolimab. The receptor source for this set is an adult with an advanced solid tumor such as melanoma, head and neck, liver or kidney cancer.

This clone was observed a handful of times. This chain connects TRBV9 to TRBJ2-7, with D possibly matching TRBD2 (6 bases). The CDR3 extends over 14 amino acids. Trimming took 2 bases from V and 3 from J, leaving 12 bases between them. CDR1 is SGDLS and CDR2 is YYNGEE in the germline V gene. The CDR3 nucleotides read TGTGCCAGCAGCGTGGGGGGAGCCGGCTACGAGCAGTACTTC. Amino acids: CASSVGGAGYEQYF.

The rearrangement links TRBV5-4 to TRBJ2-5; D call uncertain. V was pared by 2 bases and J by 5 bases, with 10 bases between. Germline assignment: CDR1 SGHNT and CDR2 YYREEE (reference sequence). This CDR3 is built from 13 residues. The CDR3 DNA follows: TGTGCCAGCAGCTTATCTGCGTTCGAGACCCAGTACTTC. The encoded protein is CASSLSAFETQYF. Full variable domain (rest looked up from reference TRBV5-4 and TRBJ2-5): ETGVTQSPTHLIKTRGQQVTLRCSSQSGHNTVSWYQQALGQGPQFIFQYYREEENGRGNFPPRFSGLQFPNYSSELNVNALELDDSALYLCASSLSAFETQYFGPGTRLLVL.

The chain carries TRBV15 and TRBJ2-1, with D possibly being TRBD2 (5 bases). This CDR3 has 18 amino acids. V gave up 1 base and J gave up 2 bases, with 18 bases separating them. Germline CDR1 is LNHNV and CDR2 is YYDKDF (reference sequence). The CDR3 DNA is TGTGCCACCAGCAGAGTTCTCGAGGGCGCGAGCACCTACAATGAGCAGTTCTTC. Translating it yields CATSRVLEGASTYNEQFF.

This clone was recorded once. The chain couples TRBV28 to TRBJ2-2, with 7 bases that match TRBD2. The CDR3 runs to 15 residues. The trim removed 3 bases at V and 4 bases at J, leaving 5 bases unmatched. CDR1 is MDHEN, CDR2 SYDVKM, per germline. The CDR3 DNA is TGTGCCAGCAGTTTGGGCGGGAGAGGCACCGGGGAGCTGTTTTTT. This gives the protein CASSLGGRGTGELFF. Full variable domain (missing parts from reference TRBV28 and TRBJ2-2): DVKVTQSSRYLVKRTGEKVFLECVQDMDHENMFWYRQDPGLGLRLIYFSYDVKMKEKGDIPEGYSVSREKKERFSLILESASTNQTSMYLCASSLGGRGTGELFFGEGSRLTVL.

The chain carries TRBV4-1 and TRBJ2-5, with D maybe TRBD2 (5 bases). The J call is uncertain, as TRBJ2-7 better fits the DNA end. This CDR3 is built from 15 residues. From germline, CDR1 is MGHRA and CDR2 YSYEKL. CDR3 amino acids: CASSQGAGYNYEQYF. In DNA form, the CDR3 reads TGCGCCAGCAGCCAAGGGGCGGGCTATAACTACGAGCAGTACTTC.

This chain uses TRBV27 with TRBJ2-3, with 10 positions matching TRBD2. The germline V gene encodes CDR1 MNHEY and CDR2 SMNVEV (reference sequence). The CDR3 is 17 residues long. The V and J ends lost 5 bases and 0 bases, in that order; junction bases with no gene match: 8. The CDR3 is CASSPRTSGPSTDTQYF. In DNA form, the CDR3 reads TGTGCCAGCAGTCCCCGGACTAGCGGCCCTAGCACAGATACGCAGTATTTT.

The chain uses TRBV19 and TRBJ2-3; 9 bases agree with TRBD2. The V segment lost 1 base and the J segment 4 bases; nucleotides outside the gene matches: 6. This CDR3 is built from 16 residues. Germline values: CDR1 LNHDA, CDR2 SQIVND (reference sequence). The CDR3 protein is CASSIVGTSSSDTQYF. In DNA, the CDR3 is TGTGCCAGTAGTATAGTCGGGACTAGCTCCTCAGATACGCAGTATTTT.

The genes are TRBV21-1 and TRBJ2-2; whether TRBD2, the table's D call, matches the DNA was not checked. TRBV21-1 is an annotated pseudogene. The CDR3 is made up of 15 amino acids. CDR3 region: CASSKASGEHRGAVF. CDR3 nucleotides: TGTGCCAGCAGCAAGGCTAGCGGAGAACACCGGGGAGCTGTTTTT.

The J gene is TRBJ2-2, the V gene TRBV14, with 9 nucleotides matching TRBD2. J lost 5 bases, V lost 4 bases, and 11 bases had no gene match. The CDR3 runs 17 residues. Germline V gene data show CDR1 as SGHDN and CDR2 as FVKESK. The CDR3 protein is CASSPLNSGSGTGELFF. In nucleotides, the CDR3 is TGTGCCAGCAGCCCTCTGAATAGCGGGAGTGGTACCGGGGAGCTGTTTTTT. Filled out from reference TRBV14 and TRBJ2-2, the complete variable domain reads EAGVTQFPSHSVIEKGQTVTLRCDPISGHDNLYWYRRVMGKEIKFLLHFVKESKQDESGMPNNRFLAERTGGTYSTLKVQPAELEDSGVYFCASSPLNSGSGTGELFFGEGSRLTVL.

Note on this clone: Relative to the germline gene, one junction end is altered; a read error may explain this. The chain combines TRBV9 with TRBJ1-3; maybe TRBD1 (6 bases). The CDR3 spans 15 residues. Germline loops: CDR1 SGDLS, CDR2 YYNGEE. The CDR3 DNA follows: TGTGCCAGCAGCGTAGGACAGGTCTCTGGAAACACCACATATTTT. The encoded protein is CASSVGQVSGNTTYF.

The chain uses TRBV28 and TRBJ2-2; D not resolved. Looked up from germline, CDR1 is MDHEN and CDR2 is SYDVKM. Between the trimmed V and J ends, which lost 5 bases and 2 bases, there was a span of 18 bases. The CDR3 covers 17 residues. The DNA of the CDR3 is TGTGCCAGCAGTACCGGAGATAGGGCTTTAAACACCGGGGAGCTGTTTTTT. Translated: CASSTGDRALNTGELFF.

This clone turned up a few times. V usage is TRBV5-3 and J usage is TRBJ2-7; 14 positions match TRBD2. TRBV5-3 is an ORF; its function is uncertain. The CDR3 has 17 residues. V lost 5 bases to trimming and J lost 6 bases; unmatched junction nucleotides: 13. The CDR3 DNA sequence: TGTGCCAGAAGAGGCGGACCCGGGACTAGCGGGAGTTGCGAGCAGTACTTC. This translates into CARRGGPGTSGSCEQYF.

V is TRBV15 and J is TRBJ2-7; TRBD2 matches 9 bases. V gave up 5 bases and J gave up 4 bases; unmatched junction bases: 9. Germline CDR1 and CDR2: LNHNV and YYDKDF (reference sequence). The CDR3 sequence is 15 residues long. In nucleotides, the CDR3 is TGTGCCACCAGCGGGTCGCGCGGGGGGGCTTACGAGCAGTACTTC. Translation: CATSGSRGGAYEQYF. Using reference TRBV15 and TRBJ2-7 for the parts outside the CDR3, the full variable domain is DAMVIQNPRYQVTQFGKPVTLSCSQTLNHNVMYWYQQKSSQAPKLLFHYYDKDFNNEADTPDNFQSRRPNTSFCFLDIRSPGLGDTAMYLCATSGSRGGAYEQYFGPGTRLTVT.

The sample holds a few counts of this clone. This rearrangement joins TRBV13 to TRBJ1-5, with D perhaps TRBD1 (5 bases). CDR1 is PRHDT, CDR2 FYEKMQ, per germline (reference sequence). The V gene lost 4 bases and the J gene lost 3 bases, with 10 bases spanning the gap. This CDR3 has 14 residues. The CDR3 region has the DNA TGTGCCAGCAGCTCCGGGACGGACAATCAGCCCCAGCATTTT. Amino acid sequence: CASSSGTDNQPQHF.

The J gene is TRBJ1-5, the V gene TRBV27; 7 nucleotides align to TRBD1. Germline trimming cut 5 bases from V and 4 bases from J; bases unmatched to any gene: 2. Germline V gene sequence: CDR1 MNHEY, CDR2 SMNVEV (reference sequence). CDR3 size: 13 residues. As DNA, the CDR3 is TGTGCCAGCAGTCCAGGGGGAAATCAGCCCCAGCATTTT. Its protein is CASSPGGNQPQHF.

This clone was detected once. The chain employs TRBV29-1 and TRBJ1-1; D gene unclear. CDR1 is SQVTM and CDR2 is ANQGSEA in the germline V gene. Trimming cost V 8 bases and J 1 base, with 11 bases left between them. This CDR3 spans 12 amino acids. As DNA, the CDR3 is TGCAGCTCCCAGGACGGGAACACTGAAGCTTTCTTT. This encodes CSSQDGNTEAFF.

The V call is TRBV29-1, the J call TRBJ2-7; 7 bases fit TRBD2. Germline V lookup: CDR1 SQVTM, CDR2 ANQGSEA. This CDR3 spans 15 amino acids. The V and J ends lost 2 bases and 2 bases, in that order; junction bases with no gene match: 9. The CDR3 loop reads CSVEQAGLTPYEQYF. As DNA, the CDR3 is TGCAGCGTTGAACAAGCGGGACTAACCCCCTACGAGCAGTACTTC.

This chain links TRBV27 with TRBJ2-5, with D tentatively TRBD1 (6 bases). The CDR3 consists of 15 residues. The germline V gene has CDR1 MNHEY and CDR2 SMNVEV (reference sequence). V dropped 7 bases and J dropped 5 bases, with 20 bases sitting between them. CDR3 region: CASNPGQTPWETQYF. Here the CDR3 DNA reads TGTGCCAGCAATCCCGGACAGACCCCATGGGAGACCCAGTACTTC.

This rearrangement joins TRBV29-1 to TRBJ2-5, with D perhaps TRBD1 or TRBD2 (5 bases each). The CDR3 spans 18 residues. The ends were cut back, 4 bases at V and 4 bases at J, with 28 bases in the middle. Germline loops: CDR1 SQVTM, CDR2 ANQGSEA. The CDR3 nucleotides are TGCAGCGTTGTTGGGGGAAGGGCGGGCGCGGCCCTACCAGAGACCCAGTACTTC. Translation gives CSVVGGRAGAALPETQYF.

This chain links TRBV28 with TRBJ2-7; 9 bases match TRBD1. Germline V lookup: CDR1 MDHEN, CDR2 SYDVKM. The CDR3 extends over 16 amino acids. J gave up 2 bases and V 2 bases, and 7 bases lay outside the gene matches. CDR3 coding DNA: TGTGCCAGCAGTTTAATATTGCGACAGGGGGCCTACGAGCAGTACTTC. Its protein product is CASSLILRQGAYEQYF.

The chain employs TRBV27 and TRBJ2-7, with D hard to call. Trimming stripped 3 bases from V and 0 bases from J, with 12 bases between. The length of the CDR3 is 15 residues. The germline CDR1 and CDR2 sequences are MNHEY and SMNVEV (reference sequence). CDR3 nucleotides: TGTGCCAGCAGTTTCGTAAGCGAATACTCCTACGAGCAGTACTTC. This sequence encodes CASSFVSEYSYEQYF.

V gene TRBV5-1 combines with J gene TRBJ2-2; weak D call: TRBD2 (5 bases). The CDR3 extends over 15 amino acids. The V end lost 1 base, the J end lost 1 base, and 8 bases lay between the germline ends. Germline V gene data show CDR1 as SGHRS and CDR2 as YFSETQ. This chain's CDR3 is CASSLTGKNTGELFF. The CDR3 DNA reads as TGCGCCAGCAGCTTGACGGGGAAGAACACCGGGGAGCTGTTTTTT.

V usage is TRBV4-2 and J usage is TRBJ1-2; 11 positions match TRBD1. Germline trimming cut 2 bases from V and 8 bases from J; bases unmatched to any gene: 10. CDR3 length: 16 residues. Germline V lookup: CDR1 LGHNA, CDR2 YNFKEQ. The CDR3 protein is CASSQNLGQGALGYTF. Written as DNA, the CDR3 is TGTGCCAGCAGCCAAAATCTAGGACAGGGGGCATTGGGCTACACCTTC.

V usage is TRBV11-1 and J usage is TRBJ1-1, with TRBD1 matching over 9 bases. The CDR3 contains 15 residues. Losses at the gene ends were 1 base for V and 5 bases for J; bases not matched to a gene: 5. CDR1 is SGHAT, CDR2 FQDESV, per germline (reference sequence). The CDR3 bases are TGTGCCAGCAGCTTAGACGGGACAGGGTGGACTGAAGCTTTCTTT. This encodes CASSLDGTGWTEAFF.

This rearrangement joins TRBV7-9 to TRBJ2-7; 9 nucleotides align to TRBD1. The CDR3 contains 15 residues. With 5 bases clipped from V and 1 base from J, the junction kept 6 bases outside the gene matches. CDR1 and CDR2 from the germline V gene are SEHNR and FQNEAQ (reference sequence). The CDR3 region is CASSTGTGISYEQYF. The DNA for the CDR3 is TGTGCCAGCAGCACCGGGACAGGGATTTCCTACGAGCAGTACTTC.

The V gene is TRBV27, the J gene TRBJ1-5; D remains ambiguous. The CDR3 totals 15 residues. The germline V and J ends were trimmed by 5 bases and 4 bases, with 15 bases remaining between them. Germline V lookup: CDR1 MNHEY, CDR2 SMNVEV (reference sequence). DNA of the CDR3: TGTGCCAGCAGTCCCTCACCAAGGAGGAATCAGCCCCAGCATTTT. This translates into CASSPSPRRNQPQHF.

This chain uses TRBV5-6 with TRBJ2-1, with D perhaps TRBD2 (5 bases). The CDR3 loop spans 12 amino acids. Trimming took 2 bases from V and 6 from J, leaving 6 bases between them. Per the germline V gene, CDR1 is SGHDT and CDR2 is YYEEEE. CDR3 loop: CASSFEGNEQFF. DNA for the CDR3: TGTGCCAGCAGCTTCGAGGGCAATGAGCAGTTCTTC.